This is a list of T cell receptor beta chains from one sample in a study of identical twins. TCRdb re-analysed the 5' RACE reads in MiXCR, keeping a single row per CDR3 protein. This repertoire shows hundreds of thousands of distinct CDR3 sequences, more than 9% found once; its top ten account for under 2%. The sample was also reused in another study, on yellow fever vaccine responses in identical twins.

Source material: PBMCs. The receptors here all came from a young woman in good health. CDR3s include the opening cysteine and the closing phenylalanine or tryptophan. The D gene is left open where the match is weak. Some rows have no size entry. The others give once, few or many, or a class for an expanded clone.

size,J,D,V,CDR3,DNA
few,TRBJ2-2,NA,TRBV6-5,CASSYGTHTGELFF,TGTGCCAGCAGTTACGGGACTCATACCGGGGAGCTGTTTTTT
few,TRBJ1-4,NA,TRBV4-1,CASSQDQSGPKEKLFF,TGCGCCAGCAGCCAAGATCAGTCAGGGCCAAAAGAAAAACTGTTTTTT
few,TRBJ2-1,NA,TRBV12-3/TRBV12-4,CASSLGFRRGGRLGGEQFF,TGTGCCAGCAGTTTAGGATTCAGGAGGGGGGGCAGGCTAGGTGGTGAGCAGTTCTTC
few,TRBJ2-1,NA,TRBV7-6,CASSLDVQKQFF,TGTGCCAGCAGCTTAGACGTACAAAAGCAGTTCTTC
NA,TRBJ2-3,NA,TRBV12-3/TRBV12-4,CASSFALGMADTQYF,TGTGCCAGCAGTTTCGCCCTCGGGATGGCAGATACGCAGTATTTT
NA,TRBJ2-3,TRBD1,TRBV7-2,CASGKDRGSTDTQYF,TGTGCCAGCGGCAAGGACAGGGGGAGCACAGATACGCAGTATTTT
NA,TRBJ1-1,TRBD1,TRBV12-3/TRBV12-4,CASSPGTVLAFF,TGTGCCAGCAGTCCCGGGACAGTTCTAGCTTTCTTT
many,TRBJ2-1,TRBD2,TRBV3-1,CASSQDLGGGDNEQFF,TGTGCCAGCAGCCAAGATCTTGGCGGGGGAGACAATGAGCAGTTCTTC
NA,TRBJ2-1,TRBD2,TRBV5-1,CASSRPRVAGVYNEQFF,TGCGCCAGCAGCCGCCCACGAGTAGCGGGGGTATACAATGAGCAGTTCTTC
few,TRBJ2-7,NA,TRBV24-1,CATSQQGYEQYF,TGTGCCACCAGTCAGCAAGGCTACGAGCAGTACTTC
NA,TRBJ2-3,NA,TRBV1,CTSSQLLGLHRSTDTQYF,TGCACCAGCAGCCAACTGCTGGGACTACACCGGAGCACAGATACGCAGTATTTT
many,TRBJ1-2,TRBD1,TRBV5-1,CASSFTGGGEGYTF,TGCGCCAGCAGCTTTACAGGGGGGGGAGAAGGCTACACCTTC
few,TRBJ1-1,NA,TRBV2,CASSIQGLGNTEAFF,TGTGCCAGCAGCATACAGGGCTTGGGCAACACTGAAGCTTTCTTT
few,TRBJ2-1,NA,TRBV20-1,CSARRSSYNEQFF,TGCAGTGCTAGGCGGAGCTCCTACAATGAGCAGTTCTTC
NA,TRBJ1-3,NA,TRBV29-1,CSVAFEGGNTIYF,TGCAGCGTTGCCTTTGAAGGAGGAAACACCATATATTTT
few,TRBJ1-2,TRBD1,TRBV7-2,CASSFSSWTQSDRDGGDYGYTF,TGTGCCAGCAGCTTCTCATCATGGACTCAGTCGGACAGGGATGGTGGGGACTATGGCTACACCTTC
NA,TRBJ2-1,NA,TRBV24-1,CATGRGTGFYNEQSF,TGTGCCACCGGACGAGGGACCGGGTTTTACAATGAGCAGTCCTTC
NA,TRBJ2-5,NA,TRBV16,CASSQFRTPQETQYF,TGTGCCAGCAGCCAATTTAGGACACCCCAGGAGACCCAGTACTTC
NA,TRBJ2-7,TRBD2,TRBV7-2,CASSASSGQEEYF,TGTGCCAGCAGCGCCAGTAGCGGGCAAGAGGAGTACTTC
few,TRBJ2-2,NA,TRBV5-1,CASSDTPSNTGELFF,TGCGCCAGCAGCGATACCCCTTCGAACACCGGGGAGCTGTTTTTT
NA,TRBJ2-3,TRBD2,TRBV27,CASSFAASGTTDTQYF,TGTGCCAGCAGTTTTGCCGCTAGCGGGACCACAGATACGCAGTATTTT
once,TRBJ1-3,NA,TRBV7-2,CASSLSWGPGNTIYF,TGTGCCAGCAGCTTAAGCTGGGGACCGGGAAACACCATATATTTT
few,TRBJ2-7,TRBD2,TRBV5-1,CASSPDSGRATYEQYF,TGCGCCAGCAGCCCGGACAGCGGGAGGGCCACCTACGAGCAGTACTTC
few,TRBJ2-1,NA,TRBV5-1,CASSRVALRVGSYNEQFF,TGCGCCAGCAGCAGGGTAGCGCTCCGAGTTGGGTCCTACAATGAGCAGTTCTTC
few,TRBJ2-4,NA,TRBV2,CASRARVNLAKNIQYF,TGTGCCAGCAGGGCGAGAGTAAATTTAGCCAAAAACATTCAGTACTTC
NA,TRBJ2-3,NA,TRBV3-1,CASSLRDTSRTQYF,TGTGCCAGCAGTCTCCGGGACACTTCCCGAACGCAGTATTTT
NA,TRBJ1-1,TRBD1,TRBV6-1,CASSDSDRVTTEAFF,TGTGCCAGCAGTGATTCGGACAGGGTAACGACTGAAGCTTTCTTT
NA,TRBJ2-3,NA,TRBV18,CASSDYSDTQYF,TGTGCCAGCTCGGACTATTCAGATACGCAGTATTTT
NA,TRBJ1-2,NA,TRBV11-1,CASSSDVWGEYGYTF,TGTGCCAGCAGCTCCGACGTGTGGGGGGAGTATGGCTACACCTTC
few,TRBJ2-1,TRBD2,TRBV10-3,CACGLAGGSPHEQFF,TGTGCCTGCGGGCTAGCGGGAGGTTCGCCGCATGAGCAGTTCTTC
many,TRBJ1-1,NA,TRBV5-1,CASSPSDTEAFF,TGCGCCAGCAGCCCCTCGGATACTGAAGCTTTCTTT
many,TRBJ1-1,TRBD1,TRBV10-3,CATSQGVNTEAFF,TGTGCCACGTCACAGGGGGTGAACACTGAAGCTTTCTTT
few,TRBJ2-1,TRBD2,TRBV5-1,CASSSQASGDNEQFF,TGCGCCAGCAGCTCTCAGGCTAGCGGAGACAATGAGCAGTTCTTC
NA,TRBJ2-5,NA,TRBV3-1,CASSQNPGRETQYF,TGTGCCAGCAGCCAAAACCCTGGCCGAGAGACCCAGTACTTC
NA,TRBJ2-7,NA,TRBV20-1,CSASTGNSYEQYF,TGCAGTGCTTCAACAGGGAATTCCTACGAGCAGTACTTC
NA,TRBJ2-3,NA,TRBV6-2/TRBV6-3,CASSYPIADTQYF,TGTGCCAGCAGTTATCCAATCGCGGATACGCAGTATTTT
few,TRBJ2-1,NA,TRBV4-2,CASSQETEQFF,TGTGCCAGCAGCCAAGAGACTGAGCAGTTCTTC
NA,TRBJ2-1,NA,TRBV7-3,CASSLTGLARTDEQFF,TGTGCCAGCAGCTTAACGGGGTTAGCGAGGACAGATGAGCAGTTCTTC
NA,TRBJ1-5,NA,TRBV3-1,CASSWTVQNQPQHF,TGTGCCAGCAGCTGGACGGTCCAGAATCAGCCCCAGCATTTT
few,TRBJ1-5,NA,TRBV6-6,CASSYRVAQPQHF,TGTGCCAGCAGTTACAGGGTGGCTCAGCCCCAGCATTTT
NA,TRBJ1-1,NA,TRBV29-1,CSVALTPDTEAFF,TGCAGCGTTGCCTTGACACCTGACACTGAAGCTTTCTTT
NA,TRBJ2-1,TRBD1,TRBV28,CASSFGGQQFSYNEQFF,TGTGCCAGCAGTTTTGGGGGACAGCAGTTTTCCTACAATGAGCAGTTCTTC
NA,TRBJ2-5,NA,TRBV2,CASSDDNRETQYF,TGTGCCAGCAGTGACGACAACAGAGAGACCCAGTACTTC
few,TRBJ2-2,TRBD2,TRBV4-2,CASSPSGLAGGSNGELFF,TGTGCCAGCAGCCCCTCCGGACTAGCGGGGGGGAGTAACGGGGAGCTGTTTTTT
NA,TRBJ2-1,TRBD2,TRBV11-1,CASELKASGTVSYNEQFF,TGTGCCAGCGAGCTTAAGGCTAGCGGGACCGTGTCCTACAATGAGCAGTTCTTC
many,TRBJ2-1,NA,TRBV5-1,CASSLAPRLMSSYNEQFF,TGCGCCAGCAGCTTGGCTCCCCGACTTATGAGCTCCTACAATGAGCAGTTCTTC
many,TRBJ2-1,TRBD2,TRBV5-1,CASSATGLAGVHEQFF,TGCGCCAGCAGCGCCACGGGACTAGCGGGAGTTCATGAGCAGTTCTTC
NA,TRBJ2-3,TRBD2,TRBV6-1,CASRAGDTQYF,TGTGCCAGCAGAGCGGGGGATACGCAGTATTTT
NA,TRBJ2-2,NA,TRBV12-3/TRBV12-4,CASTDLAIGELFF,TGTGCCAGCACCGACCTAGCGATCGGGGAGCTGTTTTTT
many,TRBJ2-2,NA,TRBV28,CASSPPHSSGELFF,TGTGCCAGCAGTCCCCCCCATAGCTCCGGGGAGCTGTTTTTT